Below, one T cell receptor (beta chain) is given with its context. This record belongs to a study of shared clonotypes between healthy human individuals. CDR1 is SGHAT and CDR2 is FQNNGV in the germline V gene. CDR3 size: 13 residues. Trimming stripped 5 bases from V and 10 bases from J, with 18 bases between. Sequencing was performed with immunoSEQ multiplex PCR; in TCRdb, only in-frame clones are kept and a portion is missing. Seen here are 1.4 million to 1.5 million clones, around 95% observed once, and the top ten hold over 1%. This receptor was taken from a man aged 30-40 years in good health. V is TRBV11-2 and J is TRBJ2-7; possibly TRBD1 for D (5 bases). Sequencing was done on a sample of naive CD4+ T cells sorted from blood. Indicated subset: CD45RA+ positively selected. CDR3 in amino acids: CASSPIQADIQYF. CDR3 nucleotide sequence: TGTGCCAGCAGCCCCATCCAGGCGGACATACAGTACTTC.